Each of the 22 T cell receptor beta chains below was sequenced from the same sample in a study of T cell changes during pregnancy in multiple sclerosis. Some clones are missing from TCRdb's copy, which holds only in-frame ones; the method was immunoSEQ multiplex PCR. This sample has roughly 51,000 clones, with around 92% found just once. The sample here was CD4+ T cells from peripheral blood mononuclear cells, taken after pregnancy. The receptors here all came from a female donor in good health, enrolled as a control in a pregnancy study.

The chain has TRBV5-5 and TRBJ2-2; TRBD2 might be the D (6 bases). Germline loops: CDR1 SGHKS, CDR2 YYEKEE (reference sequence). Trimming cost V 9 bases and J 1 base, with 19 bases left between them. The CDR3 length is 16 residues. The CDR3 DNA reads as TGTGCCACAGCTTGGGAGGCCGCAGTGAACACCGGGGAGCTGTTTTTT. It encodes CATAWEAAVNTGELFF.

This chain links TRBV2 with TRBJ2-3, with a tentative D call TRBD1 (6 bases). From germline, CDR1 is SNHLY and CDR2 FYNNEI. V dropped 4 bases and J dropped 1 base, with 6 bases sitting between them. The CDR3 runs to 13 residues. The CDR3 loop reads CASSGQGTDTQYF. The CDR3 nucleotides are TGTGCCAGCAGTGGACAGGGCACAGATACGCAGTATTTT. The entire variable domain, with the rest obtained from reference TRBV2 and TRBJ2-3, is as follows: EPEVTQTPSHQVTQMGQEVILRCVPISNHLYFYWYRQILGQKVEFLVSFYNNEISEKSEIFDDQFSVERPDGSNFTLKIRSTKLEDSAMYFCASSGQGTDTQYFGPGTRLTVL.

The rearrangement uses TRBV7-9 and TRBJ1-2; perhaps TRBD1 as D (5 bases). This CDR3 region has 12 residues. The V end was cut by 1 base, the J end by 7 bases, with 7 bases between. Germline values: CDR1 SEHNR, CDR2 FQNEAQ (reference sequence). DNA for the CDR3: TGTGCCAGCAGCTTAGTAGGGGTTGGCTACACCTTC. Residues: CASSLVGVGYTF.

This chain links TRBV27 with TRBJ2-7; TRBD1 aligns across 9 bases. Trimming at V came to 4 bases and at J to 2 bases, leaving 6 bases not matched to a gene. The CDR3 spans 15 residues. Germline V lookup: CDR1 MNHEY, CDR2 SMNVEV (reference sequence). CDR3 region: CASSSLGTGTYEQYF. DNA of the CDR3: TGTGCCAGCAGTTCCCTCGGGACAGGGACCTACGAGCAGTACTTC.

The chain recombines TRBV29-1 with TRBJ1-5, with 8 bases lining up with TRBD1. Germline V gene lookup returns CDR1 SQVTM and CDR2 ANQGSEA. The CDR3 runs to 13 residues. Losses at the gene ends were 5 bases for V and 4 bases for J; bases not matched to a gene: 4. CDR3 amino acids: CSVQTGGNQPQHF. CDR3 DNA sequence: TGCAGCGTTCAAACAGGGGGAAATCAGCCCCAGCATTTT. The complete variable domain, with remaining parts taken from reference TRBV29-1 and TRBJ1-5, reads SAVISQKPSRDICQRGTSLTIQCQVDSQVTMMFWYRQQPGQSLTLIATANQGSEATYESGFVIDKFPISRPNLTFSTLTVSNMSPEDSSIYLCSVQTGGNQPQHFGDGTRLSIL.

The V gene is TRBV9, the J gene TRBJ2-1; 11 positions match TRBD2. With 0 bases clipped from V and 7 bases from J, the junction kept 6 bases outside the gene matches. Germline V gene data show CDR1 as SGDLS and CDR2 as YYNGEE. CDR3 size: 16 residues. CDR3 amino acids: CASSVVTSGAGNEQFF. In DNA form, the CDR3 reads TGTGCCAGCAGCGTAGTGACTAGCGGGGCGGGGAATGAGCAGTTCTTC.

The genes are TRBV12-5 and TRBJ1-1; perhaps TRBD1 as D (5 bases). V lost 5 bases to trimming and J lost 0 bases, with 16 bases between them. Germline V gene lookup returns CDR1 LGHNT and CDR2 FRNRAP. The CDR3 contains 16 residues. The chain's CDR3 is CASGPPTAGMNTEAFF. In DNA, the CDR3 is TGTGCTAGTGGTCCCCCGACAGCCGGCATGAACACTGAAGCTTTCTTT.

This chain uses TRBV27 with TRBJ2-2; TRBD1 might be the D (5 bases). Deletions cut 8 bases from V and 0 bases from J, with 13 bases between. Per germline, CDR1 MNHEY and CDR2 SMNVEV (reference sequence). The CDR3 is made up of 15 amino acids. The CDR3 bases are TGTGCCAGCTCCCCCCAGGGTTCGAACACCGGGGAGCTGTTTTTT. Residues: CASSPQGSNTGELFF.

This sequence joins TRBV5-4 and TRBJ1-2; TRBD1 might be the D (6 bases). V lost 4 bases to trimming and J lost 4 bases, with 11 bases between them. The CDR3 consists of 13 residues. Looked up from germline, CDR1 is SGHNT and CDR2 is YYREEE (reference sequence). The CDR3 loop reads CASSTGQLYGYTF. The CDR3 DNA sequence: TGTGCCAGCAGCACCGGACAGCTCTATGGCTACACCTTC.

This rearrangement joins TRBV2 to TRBJ1-6, with TRBD1 as a possible D gene (5 bases). Germline-derived CDR1 and CDR2 are SNHLY and FYNNEI. The V gene lost 4 bases and the J gene lost 5 bases, with 9 bases spanning the gap. The CDR3 consists of 14 residues. CDR3 DNA: TGTGCCAGCAGTGCACAGGTAGATAATTCACCCCTCCACTTT. Protein sequence: CASSAQVDNSPLHF.

This sequence joins TRBV7-9 and TRBJ2-7; 9 nucleotides agree with TRBD1. CDR1 and CDR2 (germline): SEHNR, FQNEAQ (reference sequence). CDR3 length: 14 residues. V lost 5 bases to trimming and J lost 6 bases; unmatched junction nucleotides: 8. The CDR3 sequence: CASSPGTGLTEQYF. CDR3 in DNA: TGTGCCAGCAGCCCCGGGACAGGGCTAACCGAGCAGTACTTC.

The chain employs TRBV18 and TRBJ2-1; the match to TRBD2 covers 9 bases. The CDR3 contains 19 residues. After removal of 3 bases from V and 0 bases from J, the junction contained 12 bases not matched to a gene. Germline lookup yields CDR1 KGHSH and CDR2 LQKENI. The CDR3 sequence: CASSPYIAGVDSSYNEQFF. The CDR3 region has the DNA TGTGCCAGCTCACCGTATATAGCGGGGGTCGATAGCTCCTACAATGAGCAGTTCTTC.

The J gene is TRBJ1-2, the V gene TRBV19; 9 nucleotides agree with TRBD1. Germline-derived CDR1 and CDR2 are LNHDA and SQIVND (reference sequence). With 4 bases clipped from V and 8 bases from J, the junction kept 8 bases outside the gene matches. This CDR3 has 14 amino acids. The CDR3 spells CASSTPGQGKGYTF. The DNA for the CDR3 is TGTGCCAGTAGTACCCCTGGACAGGGGAAGGGCTACACCTTC.

The V and J genes are TRBV6-1 and TRBJ2-1; TRBD2 matches 9 bases. The CDR3 runs 14 residues. Germline values: CDR1 MNHNS, CDR2 SASEGT. V lost 4 bases to trimming and J lost 10 bases; unmatched junction nucleotides: 8. CDR3 sequence: CASSASFSGGEQFF. The CDR3 DNA follows: TGTGCCAGCAGTGCTTCTTTCAGCGGGGGGGAGCAGTTCTTC.

As concerns this clone: Relative to the germline gene, one junction end is altered; a read error may explain this. V gene TRBV7-7 combines with J gene TRBJ1-1, with unresolved D. The CDR3 consists of 13 residues. Germline CDR1 and CDR2: SSHAT and FNYEAQ (reference sequence). CDR3 DNA sequence: TGTGCTAGCAGCTTAAGCCAGAACACTGAAGCTTTCTTT. It translates to CASSLSQNTEAFF.

V and J are TRBV5-6 and TRBJ1-2; no definite D call. This CDR3 has 14 residues. CDR1 and CDR2 from the germline V gene are SGHDT and YYEEEE. Trimming removed 4 bases at V and 4 bases at J, with 14 bases between. The CDR3 DNA reads as TGTGCCAGCAGCAAACGGCAGCCGGGCTATGGCTACACCTTC. Translation: CASSKRQPGYGYTF.

This chain links TRBV5-6 with TRBJ2-1, with D possibly matching TRBD2 (5 bases). CDR1 SGHDT and CDR2 YYEEEE come from the germline V gene. The CDR3 extends over 15 amino acids. The ends were cut back, 0 bases at V and 9 bases at J, with 16 bases in the middle. In DNA form, the CDR3 reads TGTGCCAGCAGCTTGGTCGGAAGCGGTGTCAGTGAGCAGTTCTTC. This gives the protein CASSLVGSGVSEQFF.

There are a few counts of this clone. The rearrangement uses TRBV30 and TRBJ1-1, with 8 bases identical to TRBD1. The V segment lost 4 bases and the J segment 3 bases; nucleotides outside the gene matches: 4. This CDR3 is built from 13 residues. CDR1 is GTSNPN, CDR2 SVGIG, per germline (reference sequence). The CDR3 protein is CAWTGGADTEAFF. Here the CDR3 DNA reads TGTGCCTGGACAGGGGGCGCGGACACTGAAGCTTTCTTT.

The V gene is TRBV15, the J gene TRBJ2-7; 8 bases are shared with TRBD1. V shed 3 bases, J shed 5 bases, and the junction held 6 bases outside the gene matches. The length of the CDR3 is 14 residues. From germline, CDR1 is LNHNV and CDR2 YYDKDF (reference sequence). CDR3 DNA: TGTGCCACCAGCAGCATGACAGGGGTCCACGAGCAGTACTTC. Encoded protein: CATSSMTGVHEQYF.

V is TRBV30 and J is TRBJ1-1, with D perhaps matching TRBD1 (6 bases). Germline loops: CDR1 GTSNPN, CDR2 SVGIG (reference sequence). The CDR3 has 17 amino acids. V lost 2 bases to trimming and J lost 1 base, with 20 bases between them. The CDR3 region is CAWSFQRGTLPNTEAFF. The CDR3, as DNA: TGTGCCTGGAGTTTCCAGAGGGGGACCTTACCGAACACTGAAGCTTTCTTT.

The chain links TRBV29-1 to TRBJ1-2; D is undetermined. Germline V lookup: CDR1 SQVTM, CDR2 ANQGSEA. This CDR3 is 11 amino acids long. V dropped 3 bases and J dropped 6 bases, with 8 bases sitting between them. Written as DNA, the CDR3 is TGCAGCGTTGAGCTGGAGCATGGCTACACCTTC. Encoded protein: CSVELEHGYTF.

In DNA, the CDR3 is TGTGCCAGTAGTCCTTTACTCGGGGACTCAGATACGCAGTATTTT. It specifies CASSPLLGDSDTQYF. The rearrangement joins TRBV19 to TRBJ2-3; D possibly corresponds to TRBD2 (6 bases). The CDR3 contains 15 residues. The V gene's germline CDR1 is LNHDA and CDR2 SQIVND (reference sequence). V gave up 5 bases and J gave up 4 bases, with 16 bases separating them.